What follows are 16 T cell receptor beta chains derived from one specimen sequenced in a study of blood T cell repertoires in COVID-19. TCRdb's copy holds only in-frame clones and misses some; the assay was immunoSEQ multiplex PCR. This sample has over 250,000 clones, with about 80% found just once. Specimen: peripheral blood. The receptors were gathered from a woman between 50 and 59 years old who had recovered from COVID-19.

V and J are TRBV6-5 and TRBJ2-3; perhaps TRBD2 as D (6 bases). The CDR3 totals 13 residues. CDR1 MNHEY and CDR2 SVGAGI come from the germline V gene. V lost 11 bases to trimming and J lost 2 bases, with 14 bases between them. The CDR3 DNA is TGTGCCGCCCGGGACTGGAACACAGATACGCAGTATTTT. Amino acids: CAARDWNTDTQYF.

The chain carries TRBV27 and TRBJ2-1; 9 bases align to TRBD2. The CDR3 has 17 amino acids. Germline V gene sequence: CDR1 MNHEY, CDR2 SMNVEV (reference sequence). J gave up 6 bases and V 1 base, and 10 bases lay outside the gene matches. The CDR3, as DNA: TGTGCCAGCAGTTTATTTTTTGGCGGGAGGGCCATCAATGAGCAGTTCTTC. Translation: CASSLFFGGRAINEQFF.

The chain carries TRBV6-6 and TRBJ2-1; 13 nucleotides line up with TRBD2. This CDR3 is built from 15 residues. CDR1 is MNHNY, CDR2 SVGAGI, per germline (reference sequence). The trim removed 7 bases at V and 8 bases at J, leaving 8 bases unmatched. CDR3 loop: CASTRTSGRAYEQFF. The CDR3 DNA follows: TGTGCCAGCACTAGAACTAGCGGGAGGGCCTATGAGCAGTTCTTC.

The chain has TRBV7-2 and TRBJ2-5; D is perhaps TRBD2 (5 bases). The CDR3 sequence is 16 residues long. V lost 4 bases and J 5 bases, leaving 20 bases between the germline ends. Germline CDR1 and CDR2: SGHTA and FQGNSA. CDR3 region: CASSWSGSGYRETQYF. As DNA, the CDR3 is TGTGCCAGCAGCTGGAGTGGGTCGGGGTATAGGGAGACCCAGTACTTC.

V is TRBV3-1 (or the pseudogene TRBV3-2) and J is TRBJ2-7; TRBD1 might be the D (5 bases). The CDR3 is 16 amino acids. CDR1 LGHDT and CDR2 YNNKEL come from the germline V gene (reference sequence). V was cut by 1 base and J by 7 bases, with 20 bases left in between. In DNA, the CDR3 is TGTGCCAGCAGCCAAGGGTCCAGCCACTCTAAGGGGGAGCAGTACTTC. Protein: CASSQGSSHSKGEQYF.

The chain recombines TRBV6-4 with TRBJ1-1; 7 bases line up with TRBD1. The CDR3 loop spans 13 amino acids. J gave up 5 bases and V 2 bases, and 2 bases lay outside the gene matches. Germline loops: CDR1 MRHNA, CDR2 SNTAGT. CDR3 in DNA: TGTGCCAGCAGTGACGACAGGGAGACTGAAGCTTTCTTT. This encodes CASSDDRETEAFF.

The V call is TRBV6-5, the J call TRBJ2-5; 7 bases line up with TRBD1. Germline V lookup: CDR1 MNHEY, CDR2 SVGAGI. The CDR3 is made up of 13 amino acids. Trimming removed 7 bases from V and 3 bases from J; junction bases left unmatched: 5. The CDR3 nucleotides are TGTGCCAGCAACGGACAGGCCAAAGAGACCCAGTACTTC. Translated, it gives CASNGQAKETQYF.

This clone was picked up one time. The gene calls are TRBV28 and TRBJ1-4, with 7 bases aligning to TRBD1. The CDR3 totals 15 residues. CDR1 and CDR2 (germline): MDHEN, SYDVKM. V lost 3 bases and J lost 2; bases outside the gene matches: 3. CDR3 nucleotides: TGTGCCAGCAGTTTCTTGACAGGGACTAATGAAAAACTGTTTTTT. Encoded protein: CASSFLTGTNEKLFF.

The chain recombines TRBV7-2 with TRBJ1-1; D possibly corresponds to TRBD1 (5 bases). Trimming shortened V by 6 bases and J by 2 bases, and 16 bases separated the two germline ends. Germline-derived CDR1 and CDR2 are SGHTA and FQGNSA. The CDR3 loop spans 15 amino acids. The CDR3 DNA reads as TGTGCCAGCAGGCCCCGGAGGGGAAATAACACTGAAGCTTTCTTT. Amino acid sequence: CASRPRRGNNTEAFF.

This chain connects TRBV7-9 to TRBJ2-1, with D perhaps matching TRBD2 (5 bases). V was pared by 0 bases and J by 7 bases, with 19 bases between. Germline CDR1 SEHNR, CDR2 FQNEAQ (reference sequence). The CDR3 is made up of 17 amino acids. The CDR3 DNA follows: TGTGCCAGCAGCTTAGCGGGCGGGCTGCGGTTGACGAATGAGCAGTTCTTC. This gives the protein CASSLAGGLRLTNEQFF.

This chain uses TRBV11-2 with TRBJ2-7; 11 nucleotides agree with TRBD1. The V and J ends lost 1 base and 7 bases, in that order; junction bases with no gene match: 6. Germline values: CDR1 SGHAT, CDR2 FQNNGV. This CDR3 contains 15 residues. The CDR3 nucleotides are TGTGCCAGCAGCTTAGCGGGGACAGGGGGACCTGAGCAGTACTTC. Translating gives CASSLAGTGGPEQYF.

This chain links TRBV10-3 with TRBJ1-2; 8 nucleotides match TRBD1. Germline trimming cut 5 bases from V and 6 bases from J; bases unmatched to any gene: 8. This CDR3 has 14 amino acids. Germline loops: CDR1 ENHRY, CDR2 SYGVKD. CDR3: CAISKDRVVDGYTF. CDR3 in DNA: TGTGCCATCAGTAAGGACAGGGTAGTAGATGGCTACACCTTC.

The chain recombines TRBV9 with TRBJ2-2, with D tentatively TRBD2 (6 bases). V dropped 0 bases and J dropped 3 bases, with 12 bases sitting between them. CDR1 and CDR2 from the germline V gene are SGDLS and YYNGEE. The CDR3 loop spans 16 amino acids. The CDR3 region is CASSVAARGDTGELFF. The DNA of the CDR3 is TGTGCCAGCAGCGTAGCTGCGCGGGGCGACACCGGGGAGCTGTTTTTT. The whole variable domain, filled in from reference TRBV9 and TRBJ2-2, reads DSGVTQTPKHLITATGQRVTLRCSPRSGDLSVYWYQQSLDQGLQFLIQYYNGEERAKGNILERFSAQQFPDLHSELNLSSLELGDSALYFCASSVAARGDTGELFFGEGSRLTVL.

V gene TRBV12-5 combines with J gene TRBJ2-7, with D perhaps matching TRBD2 (5 bases). Per the germline V gene, CDR1 is LGHNT and CDR2 is FRNRAP. The ends were cut back, 0 bases at V and 2 bases at J, with 5 bases in the middle. The CDR3 extends over 13 amino acids. The CDR3 loop reads CASGLVLAYEQYF. The CDR3 DNA sequence: TGTGCTAGTGGTTTGGTACTAGCCTACGAGCAGTACTTC. Based on the CDR3 plus reference TRBV12-5 and TRBJ2-7, the full variable domain is DARVTQTPRHKVTEMGQEVTMRCQPILGHNTVFWYRQTMMQGLELLAYFRNRAPLDDSGMPKDRFSAEMPDATLATLKIQPSEPRDSAVYFCASGLVLAYEQYFGPGTRLTVT.

The chain couples TRBV11-2 to TRBJ2-1, with 10 bases that match TRBD2. The V and J ends lost 1 base and 4 bases, in that order; junction bases with no gene match: 1. Per germline, CDR1 SGHAT and CDR2 FQNNGV. This CDR3 has 15 residues. The CDR3 loop reads CASSLASGSYNEQFF. The CDR3 coding sequence is TGTGCCAGCAGCTTAGCTAGCGGGAGTTACAATGAGCAGTTCTTC.

Notes on this clone: Sequence at one end of the junction differs from germline and may be a read error. This chain uses TRBV29-1 with TRBJ1-1; D is unclear. The CDR3 is 10 residues long. Per the germline V gene, CDR1 is SQVTM and CDR2 is ANQGSEA. The CDR3 coding sequence is TGCAGCGTTGGCTATCCAGGTGAGATCTTT. Translation gives CSVGYPGEIF.